Following are 30 T cell receptor beta chains from one sample sequenced in a study of shared clonotypes between healthy human individuals. Here immunoSEQ multiplex PCR was the method, and the copy in TCRdb shows in-frame clones only, minus some. Here the sample spans 950,000 to 1,100,000 clones, around 76% being singletons. Sequenced material: memory CD4+ T cells sorted from blood. Subset defined: CD45RA-negative fraction. The receptor set was obtained from a man aged 18-30 years in good health.

The chain couples TRBV10-3 to TRBJ2-7; D possibly matches TRBD1 or TRBD2 (5 bases each). From germline, CDR1 is ENHRY and CDR2 SYGVKD. The CDR3 spans 15 residues. The V end lost 4 bases, the J end lost 1 base, and 14 bases lay between the germline ends. In DNA, the CDR3 is TGTGCCATCAGTGGAGGTTGGGACCAATCCTACGAGCAGTACTTC. It yields the protein CAISGGWDQSYEQYF.

CDR3 amino acids: CASSSTSFPYNEQFF. CDR3 bases: TGCGCCAGCAGCTCGACTAGCTTCCCTTACAATGAGCAGTTCTTC. The chain is built from TRBV5-1 and TRBJ2-1, with 7 bases that match TRBD2. Unmatched junction bases numbered 7, after V lost 3 bases and J lost 4 bases. CDR1 is SGHRS and CDR2 is YFSETQ in the germline V gene. The length of the CDR3 is 15 residues.

The V and J genes are TRBV9 and TRBJ1-4; possibly TRBD1 for D (5 bases). The CDR3 totals 13 residues. From germline, CDR1 is SGDLS and CDR2 YYNGEE. Trimming pared 4 bases from V and 5 bases from J, leaving 9 bases between. As DNA, the CDR3 is TGTGCCAGCAGCTCGGGACCGAATGAAAAACTGTTTTTT. The encoded protein is CASSSGPNEKLFF.

The J gene is TRBJ1-4, the V gene TRBV7-2; maybe TRBD1 (5 bases). The CDR3 loop spans 14 amino acids. CDR1 and CDR2 from the germline V gene are SGHTA and FQGNSA. The V gene lost 5 bases and the J gene lost 7 bases, with 14 bases spanning the gap. The chain's CDR3 is CASSAQDGGEKLFF. The CDR3 DNA is TGTGCCAGCAGCGCGCAGGACGGGGGTGAAAAACTGTTTTTT.

The genes are TRBV28 and TRBJ2-3, with TRBD2 identical over 10 bases. After removal of 6 bases from V and 1 base from J, the junction contained 7 bases not matched to a gene. Per germline, CDR1 MDHEN and CDR2 SYDVKM. The CDR3 extends over 16 amino acids. Written as DNA, the CDR3 is TGTGCCAGCAGCCAAGCGGGGGGGACCCGCACAGATACGCAGTATTTT. Translated, it gives CASSQAGGTRTDTQYF.

This chain joins TRBV11-2 and TRBJ1-4; D may be TRBD1 (5 bases). From germline, CDR1 is SGHAT and CDR2 FQNNGV. The CDR3 length is 15 residues. V lost 6 bases and J lost 0, with 11 bases in between. Here the CDR3 DNA reads TGTGCCAGCAGTTCTCGGGGACCAACTAATGAAAAACTGTTTTTT. Protein sequence: CASSSRGPTNEKLFF.

The chain carries TRBV5-1 and TRBJ1-2, with D unclear. Per the germline V gene, CDR1 is SGHRS and CDR2 is YFSETQ. The CDR3 has 14 amino acids. V was pared by 0 bases and J by 5 bases, with 11 bases between. The CDR3 spells CASSLAQAEYGYTF. DNA for the CDR3: TGCGCCAGCAGCTTGGCCCAGGCCGAATATGGCTACACCTTC.

This chain uses TRBV7-2 with TRBJ1-2, with 8 bases matching TRBD1. This CDR3 has 13 amino acids. Germline assignment: CDR1 SGHTA and CDR2 FQGNSA. Trimming took 3 bases from V and 5 from J; bases not matched to a gene: 2. The CDR3 DNA follows: TGTGCCAGCAGCTTTGGGACAGGATATGGCTACACCTTC. This sequence encodes CASSFGTGYGYTF.

This clone showed up just a few times. The V and J genes are TRBV28 and TRBJ1-2; weak D call: TRBD1 (5 bases). This CDR3 has 13 residues. From germline, CDR1 is MDHEN and CDR2 SYDVKM. V dropped 8 bases and J dropped 0 bases, with 10 bases sitting between them. CDR3 sequence: CASRDRANYGYTF. The CDR3 region has the DNA TGTGCCAGCCGGGACCGAGCTAACTATGGCTACACCTTC.

The J gene is TRBJ1-2, the V gene TRBV19; D is perhaps TRBD1 (6 bases). The CDR3 runs to 17 residues. From germline, CDR1 is LNHDA and CDR2 SQIVND (reference sequence). V gave up 2 bases and J gave up 7 bases, with 23 bases separating them. CDR3 nucleotide sequence: TGTGCCAGTAGTATAAATGGAGGGGGTCCGGGGCATCGTGGCTACACCTTC. Encoded protein: CASSINGGGPGHRGYTF.

This clone was counted a few times. The V and J genes are TRBV7-9 and TRBJ2-3; the D gene is possibly TRBD2 (5 bases). The CDR3 is made up of 14 amino acids. V lost 1 base, J lost 4 bases, and 9 bases lay in between. Germline V CDR1 and CDR2: SEHNR, FQNEAQ (reference sequence). CDR3 DNA sequence: TGTGCCAGCAGCTTAGGTAGGGAGCCAGATACGCAGTATTTT. Residues: CASSLGREPDTQYF. Supplemented by reference TRBV7-9 and TRBJ2-3, the full variable domain reads DTGVSQNPRHKITKRGQNVTFRCDPISEHNRLYWYRQTLGQGPEFLTYFQNEAQLEKSRLLSDRFSAERPKGSFSTLEIQRTEQGDSAMYLCASSLGREPDTQYFGPGTRLTVL.

V usage is TRBV5-3 and J usage is TRBJ1-5; no definite D call. TRBV5-3 qualifies as an ORF whose function is uncertain. The CDR3 consists of 14 residues. V was cut by 0 bases and J by 4 bases, with 8 bases left in between. The CDR3 sequence is CARSLGTKNQPQHF. The CDR3 nucleotides read TGTGCCAGAAGCTTGGGTACGAAAAATCAGCCCCAGCATTTT.

The chain recombines TRBV6-6 with TRBJ2-5; tentative D call: TRBD2 (5 bases). V was shortened by 0 bases and J by 3 bases, with 8 bases between the two germline ends. Germline V CDR1 and CDR2: MNHNY, SVGAGI (reference sequence). The CDR3 runs 14 residues. The CDR3 protein is CASSYSNGKETQYF. CDR3 nucleotide sequence: TGTGCCAGCAGTTACTCGAACGGGAAAGAGACCCAGTACTTC.

V is TRBV5-6 and J is TRBJ1-2; D is possibly TRBD1 (5 bases). V gave up 3 bases and J gave up 4 bases, with 19 bases separating them. Germline CDR1 reads SGHDT; CDR2 reads YYEEEE. This CDR3 region has 16 residues. The CDR3 DNA sequence: TGTGCCAGCAGCTACTTACCTCAGGGAACAGGCTATGGCTACACCTTC. Amino acids: CASSYLPQGTGYGYTF.

The chain recombines TRBV7-6 with TRBJ2-1, with D possibly matching TRBD1 (5 bases). The CDR3 covers 14 residues. Trimming left V 2 bases short and J 6 bases short, with 11 bases between. Germline values: CDR1 SGHVS, CDR2 FNYEAQ. The CDR3 nucleotides read TGTGCCAGCAGCTTAACCAGGGTGGGCAATGAGCAGTTCTTC. Translated: CASSLTRVGNEQFF.

This rearrangement joins TRBV2 to TRBJ1-1; D uncertain. The CDR3 is made up of 13 amino acids. Per the germline V gene, CDR1 is SNHLY and CDR2 is FYNNEI. Trimming removed 8 bases from V and 1 base from J, with 11 bases in between. This chain's CDR3 is CASSTRQNTEAFF. For the CDR3, the DNA is TGTGCCAGCTCTACTAGGCAGAACACTGAAGCTTTCTTT.

J is TRBJ1-2 and V is TRBV6-1; D is undetermined. CDR1 and CDR2 from the germline V gene are MNHNS and SASEGT. Trimming stripped 2 bases from V and 7 bases from J, with 5 bases between. The CDR3 runs 11 residues. The CDR3 bases are TGTGCCAGCAGTGAAAGTGGTGGCTACACCTTC. This gives the protein CASSESGGYTF.

V and J are TRBV5-6 and TRBJ2-1, with 8 bases lining up with TRBD2. V shed 4 bases, J shed 6 bases, and the junction held 9 bases outside the gene matches. Germline-derived CDR1 and CDR2 are SGHDT and YYEEEE. This CDR3 is built from 15 residues. The CDR3 spells CASSAPGLAINEQFF. DNA of the CDR3: TGTGCCAGCAGCGCCCCCGGACTAGCCATCAATGAGCAGTTCTTC.

V is TRBV2 and J is TRBJ1-1; 10 nucleotides agree with TRBD1. The CDR3 totals 14 residues. The J segment lost 5 bases and the V segment lost 7 bases, leaving 7 bases of the junction unmatched. The germline gives CDR1 SNHLY, CDR2 FYNNEI. DNA of the CDR3: TGTGCCAGCACCTTCGACAGGGGGCCTACTGAAGCTTTCTTT. Protein: CASTFDRGPTEAFF.

This clone was seen just once. The gene calls are TRBV12-5 and TRBJ2-1; tentative D call: TRBD1 (5 bases). V was pared by 4 bases and J by 5 bases, with 18 bases between. The CDR3 totals 16 residues. Germline V CDR1 and CDR2: LGHNT, FRNRAP. The DNA for the CDR3 is TGTGCTAGTGGTTCCCGGACATCCGGCCTGAACAATGAGCAGTTCTTC. Translated, it gives CASGSRTSGLNNEQFF.

In its sample, this clone was seen a few times. The chain couples TRBV28 to TRBJ1-6; TRBD1 aligns across 9 bases. V trimming: 2 bases; J trimming: 9 bases; junction bases outside the gene matches: 5. The germline V gene encodes CDR1 MDHEN and CDR2 SYDVKM. The CDR3 extends over 15 amino acids. CDR3 nucleotide sequence: TGTGCCAGCAGTTTAAGGGACAGGGACGGTTCACCCCTCCACTTT. It is translated as CASSLRDRDGSPLHF. The complete variable domain, with remaining parts taken from reference TRBV28 and TRBJ1-6, reads DVKVTQSSRYLVKRTGEKVFLECVQDMDHENMFWYRQDPGLGLRLIYFSYDVKMKEKGDIPEGYSVSREKKERFSLILESASTNQTSMYLCASSLRDRDGSPLHFGNGTRLTVT.

CDR3 residues: CASSLFGRNKGYNEQFF. For the CDR3, the DNA is TGTGCCAGCAGCTTATTTGGAAGGAACAAGGGGTACAATGAGCAGTTCTTC. V gene TRBV11-3 combines with J gene TRBJ2-1, with a possible D match to TRBD1 (5 bases). The germline V gene encodes CDR1 SGHNT and CDR2 YENEEA. The ends were cut back, 2 bases at V and 4 bases at J, with 18 bases in the middle. The CDR3 covers 17 residues.

The CDR3 sequence is CASSEPGSEKLFF. The DNA for the CDR3 is TGTGCCAGCAGTGAGCCAGGGAGCGAAAAACTGTTTTTT. The chain is built from TRBV6-1 and TRBJ1-4, with D perhaps TRBD1 (5 bases). CDR1 is MNHNS, CDR2 SASEGT, per germline. V lost 3 bases and J 8 bases, leaving 10 bases between the germline ends. This CDR3 contains 13 residues.

The chain has TRBV5-4 and TRBJ2-7; 14 nucleotides line up with TRBD2. This CDR3 is 17 amino acids long. The ends lost 4 bases at V and 1 base at J; junction bases unmatched: 7. Germline V lookup: CDR1 SGHNT, CDR2 YYREEE (reference sequence). The CDR3, as DNA: TGTGCCAGCAGCAAGGGACTAGCGGGAGACTTGTCCTACGAGCAGTACTTC. This gives the protein CASSKGLAGDLSYEQYF.

The rearrangement joins TRBV12-5 to TRBJ2-3; a possible D gene is TRBD2 (6 bases). Germline CDR1 and CDR2: LGHNT and FRNRAP. Trimming removed 0 bases from V and 0 bases from J, with 10 bases in between. The CDR3 spans 16 residues. The CDR3 DNA reads TGTGCTAGTGGTTTGGTACTAAGCGGGAGCACAGATACGCAGTATTTT. Translating gives CASGLVLSGSTDTQYF.

The V and J genes are TRBV2 and TRBJ2-7; 8 nucleotides match TRBD1. The germline gives CDR1 SNHLY, CDR2 FYNNEI. The V and J ends lost 8 bases and 6 bases, in that order; junction bases with no gene match: 6. The CDR3 covers 12 residues. CDR3 loop: CASGDRYGEQYF. The CDR3, as DNA: TGTGCCAGCGGGGACAGGTATGGCGAGCAGTACTTC.

The chain is built from TRBV30 and TRBJ2-2; 7 nucleotides align to TRBD2. V shed 2 bases and J 5 bases; nucleotides not matched to a gene: 5. The CDR3 consists of 14 residues. From germline, CDR1 is GTSNPN and CDR2 SVGIG (reference sequence). The CDR3 nucleotides read TGTGCCTGGAGTCACGGGGGGTGGACCGGGGAGCTGTTTTTT. Amino acids: CAWSHGGWTGELFF. Full variable domain (rest looked up from reference TRBV30 and TRBJ2-2): SQTIHQWPATLVQPVGSPLSLECTVEGTSNPNLYWYRQAAGRGLQLLFYSVGIGQISSEVPQNLSASRPQDRQFILSSKKLLLSDSGFYLCAWSHGGWTGELFFGEGSRLTVL.

CDR3 bases: TGTGCCTGGGCCATTACTGAAGCTTTCTTT. Residues: CAWAITEAFF. The gene calls are TRBV30 and TRBJ1-1; D is undetermined. Looked up from germline, CDR1 is GTSNPN and CDR2 is SVGIG (reference sequence). CDR3 length equals 10 residues. Trimming removed 5 bases from V and 5 bases from J, with 6 bases in between.

J is TRBJ2-3 and V is TRBV5-4, with D perhaps TRBD1 or TRBD2 (6 bases each). The CDR3 spans 13 residues. The V gene's germline CDR1 is SGHNT and CDR2 YYREEE (reference sequence). V shed 5 bases and J shed 4 bases, with 11 bases lying between them. CDR3 sequence reads: CASRPGASDTQYF. The CDR3 DNA reads as TGTGCCAGCAGGCCGGGGGCATCAGATACGCAGTATTTT. The full variable domain, its missing parts supplied by reference TRBV5-4 and TRBJ2-3, is ETGVTQSPTHLIKTRGQQVTLRCSSQSGHNTVSWYQQALGQGPQFIFQYYREEENGRGNFPPRFSGLQFPNYSSELNVNALELDDSALYLCASRPGASDTQYFGPGTRLTVL.

CDR3: CASSEGSLGGGYTF. The CDR3 coding sequence is TGTGCCAGCAGTGAAGGGTCCCTTGGGGGTGGCTACACCTTC. This rearrangement joins TRBV6-1 to TRBJ1-2, with D perhaps matching TRBD1 (5 bases). Germline V lookup: CDR1 MNHNS, CDR2 SASEGT. Trimming removed 1 base at V and 7 bases at J, with 13 bases between. The length of the CDR3 is 14 residues.